This T cell receptor (beta chain) was recorded in a study of cytomegalovirus exposure and HLA in healthy donors. This CDR3 is 16 amino acids long. Germline CDR1 reads SEHNR; CDR2 reads FQNEAQ (reference sequence). Overall study findings and caveats: A later analysis reportedly found that, within productive TCRs, an Asian-associated ancestry cluster had fewer N-insertions than the mean observed across the roughly 630 donors. In a later analysis, TCR beta V- and J-gene trimming showed a link to a missense DCLRE1C variant. Owing to their indistinguishability, certain V segments, notably TRBV6-2 and TRBV6-3, were excluded. Highest at DRB1 and lowest at HLA-C, TCR association rates differed among HLA loci in a later analysis.

Primers included in the PCR were 60 Vbeta and 13 Jbeta primers. The data were produced by immunoSEQ multiplex PCR, yet TCRdb's version contains in-frame clones alone and is incomplete. The profile covers 63,000 or so clones, with approximately 80% appearing a single time and just under 3% taken by the ten largest. This clone was recorded only once. Its antigen remains unknown. At one of its ends the junction is not consistent with the germline gene, which may arise from a read error. The clonotype originates from a woman in her twenties or thirties in good health and CMV-seronegative. This chain joins TRBV7-9 and TRBJ2-5, with 16 bases fitting TRBD2. Sequenced input: PBMCs. The DNA of the CDR3 is TGTTCCAGCAGCGGGACTAGCGGGGGGGCGGAAGAGACCCAGTACTTC. Translating it yields CSSSGTSGGAEETQYF.